The T cell receptor (beta chain) described here comes from a study of shared clonotypes between healthy human individuals. The authors split each subset's genomic DNA evenly across several immunoSEQ plates. Assay: immunoSEQ multiplex PCR; the TCRdb copy retains only in-frame clones and omits some. The data show about 980,000 clones, with about three quarters seen just once and approximately 1.5% held by the top ten. This CDR3 region has 12 residues. CDR1 and CDR2 (germline): GTSNPN, SVGIG (reference sequence). Trimming took off 7 bases at V and 0 bases at J, with 8 bases between the two ends. The chain recombines TRBV30 with TRBJ2-3; no clear D. Sequenced material: memory CD4+ T cells sorted from blood. Subset here: CD45RA-negative fraction. The receptor's source is a young man in good health. The CDR3 loop reads CAFDASTDTQYF. DNA of the CDR3: TGTGCCTTCGACGCTAGCACAGATACGCAGTATTTT.